This T cell receptor (beta chain) was profiled in a study of Tregs in tolerant kidney transplant recipients. Whole-study results and caveats: Some patients' samples used different primers over time, so nucleotide sequences weren't comparable. The small number of patients limits these findings pending further validation.

Points on this clone: The antigen remains undetermined.

With V trimmed by 4 bases and J by 4 bases, 6 bases remained unmatched. The germline gives CDR1 SGHTS, CDR2 YDEGEE. There are 16 residues in the CDR3. Sequencing used immunoSEQ multiplex PCR; TCRdb keeps in-frame clones, though not all of them. This sample carries about 64,000 clones, 70% to 90% of them seen once, and the ten largest clones take 3.8%. Recipients received nonmyeloablative bone marrow transplants from related graft donors, with transient mixed chimerism. The receptor was isolated from a human patient who received a combined kidney and bone marrow transplant. Some T cells may be supplied by the graft donor. The chain combines TRBV5-8 with TRBJ2-3; TRBD2 agrees at 13 bases. The material was CD4+ T cells from blood (PBMCs), obtained 6 months after the transplant. The CDR3 sequence: CASSLGTSGTPDTQYF. The DNA of the CDR3 is TGTGCCAGCAGCCTCGGGACTAGCGGGACCCCAGATACGCAGTATTTT.